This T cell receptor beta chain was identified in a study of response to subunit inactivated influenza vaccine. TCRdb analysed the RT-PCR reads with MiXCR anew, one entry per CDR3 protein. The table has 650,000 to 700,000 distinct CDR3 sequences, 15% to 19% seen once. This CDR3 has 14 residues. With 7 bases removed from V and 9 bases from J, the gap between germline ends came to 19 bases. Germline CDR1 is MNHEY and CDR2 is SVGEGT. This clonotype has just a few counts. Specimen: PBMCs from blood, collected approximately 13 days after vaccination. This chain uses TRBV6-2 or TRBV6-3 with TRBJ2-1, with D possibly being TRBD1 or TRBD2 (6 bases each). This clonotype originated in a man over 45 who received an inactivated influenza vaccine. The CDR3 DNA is TGTGCCAGCACCCTACTTGGAGGGGGAGGTGAGCAGTTCTTC. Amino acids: CASTLLGGGGEQFF.